The 27 T cell receptor beta chains below all came from one sample that was sequenced in a study of cytomegalovirus exposure and HLA in healthy donors (dated by TCRdb to about 2017). Libraries were constructed by the immunoSEQ multiplex PCR assay. A mixture of 60 forward primers for TCR Vbeta segments and 13 reverse primers for TCR Jbeta segments was used in the multiplex PCR. TCRdb's version of the immuneACCESS table is confined to in-frame rearrangements and falls short of the full clone set. An unresolved V gene accounts for under half of the shortfall where checked; the remainder is of unknown origin. In all, the sample holds roughly 120,000 clones, and less than 80% of those were seen once. Of the sample, roughly 12% is held by the ten largest clones. The sequenced sample consisted of PBMCs. All receptors derive from a woman between 45 and 60 years old in good health and CMV-seropositive.

This clone was picked up one time. The chain uses TRBV4-3 and TRBJ2-2; 10 nucleotides match TRBD2. The CDR3 contains 15 residues. V was pared by 2 bases and J by 9 bases, with 6 bases of the junction left unmatched. The germline V gene encodes CDR1 LGHNA and CDR2 YSLEER. This CDR3 is CASSQSAGGTRELFF. The CDR3, as DNA: TGCGCCAGCAGCCAATCAGCGGGAGGGACGAGGGAGCTGTTTTTT.

This clone has a single count. The V call is TRBV6-5, the J call TRBJ2-7; D is perhaps TRBD2 (6 bases). The CDR3 is 14 amino acids. Germline CDR1 MNHEY, CDR2 SVGAGI. V was clipped by 1 base and J by 6 bases, with 13 bases between them. For the CDR3, the DNA is TGTGCCAGCAGTTACTTAGGGGACGGGGGCGAGCAGTACTTC. Protein sequence: CASSYLGDGGEQYF.

V gene TRBV29-1 combines with J gene TRBJ2-5; TRBD2 matches at 10 bases. The V segment lost 5 bases and the J segment 4 bases; nucleotides outside the gene matches: 16. Germline V lookup: CDR1 SQVTM, CDR2 ANQGSEA. The CDR3 runs to 17 residues. The CDR3 nucleotides are TGCAGCGTTACCCTACCCAGCGGGGGGGCCCCGGGAGAGACCCAGTACTTC. Protein product: CSVTLPSGGAPGETQYF.

The gene calls are TRBV30 and TRBJ2-7, with a tentative D call TRBD1 (6 bases). Trimming removed 4 bases from V and 1 base from J, with 20 bases in between. The CDR3 is 16 residues long. CDR1 is GTSNPN and CDR2 is SVGIG in the germline V gene (reference sequence). The CDR3 loop is CAWKVSGAGVSYEQYF. In DNA, the CDR3 is TGTGCCTGGAAAGTTTCAGGGGCAGGGGTTTCCTACGAGCAGTACTTC.

This clone was counted a few times. V usage is TRBV5-1 and J usage is TRBJ1-1, with D possibly TRBD1 on 5 matching bases. V lost 4 bases to trimming and J lost 1 base, with 14 bases between them. Looked up from germline, CDR1 is SGHRS and CDR2 is YFSETQ. CDR3 length: 15 amino acids. CDR3 protein: CASSISPTGNTEAFF. The DNA for the CDR3 is TGCGCCAGCAGCATTTCTCCTACAGGGAACACTGAAGCTTTCTTT.

The gene calls are TRBV30 and TRBJ2-1; 7 bases are a match to TRBD1. The CDR3 loop spans 16 amino acids. The V segment lost 3 bases and the J segment 0 bases; nucleotides outside the gene matches: 8. Looked up from germline, CDR1 is GTSNPN and CDR2 is SVGIG (reference sequence). The CDR3 DNA reads TGTGCCTGGAGAAGACAGGGAATGGGCTCCTACAATGAGCAGTTCTTC. Protein product: CAWRRQGMGSYNEQFF.

Details on this clone: This specimen includes other DNA sequences encoding the same CDR3. J is TRBJ2-7 and V is TRBV18; a possible D gene is TRBD1 (6 bases). Germline V gives CDR1 KGHSH, CDR2 LQKENI. Trimming left V 2 bases short and J 2 bases short, with 7 bases between. The CDR3 runs to 13 residues. The CDR3 loop is CASSPDRTYEQYF. The CDR3 DNA reads as TGTGCCAGCTCACCAGACAGGACCTACGAGCAGTACTTC.

This chain uses TRBV9 with TRBJ2-7; 7 bases line up with TRBD1. Germline loops: CDR1 SGDLS, CDR2 YYNGEE. The CDR3 spans 14 residues. The V gene end was trimmed by 2 bases and the J gene end by 2 bases; junction bases not matched to a gene: 4. The CDR3 sequence is CASSVGQATYEQYF. CDR3 bases: TGTGCCAGCAGCGTCGGACAGGCGACCTACGAGCAGTACTTC.

The chain employs TRBV6-1 and TRBJ1-1; 8 bases agree with TRBD1. Trimming took 2 bases from V and 1 from J; bases not matched to a gene: 6. The length of the CDR3 is 16 residues. CDR1 MNHNS and CDR2 SASEGT come from the germline V gene. The DNA for the CDR3 is TGTGCCAGCAGTGAATTACAGGGGGTGGCGAACACTGAAGCTTTCTTT. Encoded protein: CASSELQGVANTEAFF.

The gene calls are TRBV5-1 and TRBJ2-3; the match to TRBD2 covers 11 bases. The CDR3 runs 15 residues. CDR1 and CDR2 from the germline V gene are SGHRS and YFSETQ. V lost 4 bases, J lost 1 base, and 2 bases stayed unmatched. The CDR3 coding sequence is TGCGCCAGCAGCGCGACTAGCGGGGGCACAGATACGCAGTATTTT. Translation gives CASSATSGGTDTQYF.

This clone has a single count. The rearrangement joins TRBV27 to TRBJ2-7, with D possibly being TRBD2 (5 bases). V was clipped by 3 bases and J by 6 bases, with 12 bases between them. This CDR3 region has 13 residues. Germline CDR1 reads MNHEY; CDR2 reads SMNVEV (reference sequence). The CDR3 is CASSFFTGGEQYF. Here the CDR3 DNA reads TGTGCCAGCAGTTTTTTCACTGGAGGCGAGCAGTACTTC.

The chain uses TRBV18 and TRBJ2-5; 7 positions match TRBD1. CDR1 is KGHSH, CDR2 LQKENI, per germline. CDR3 length: 15 amino acids. J was trimmed by 3 bases and V by 3 bases; bases with no gene match: 7. The CDR3 spells CASSPPGTAEETQYF. CDR3 bases: TGTGCCAGCTCACCCCCTGGGACAGCTGAAGAGACCCAGTACTTC.

The genes are TRBV12-5 and TRBJ2-5; D remains unclear. Trimming removed 2 bases at V and 0 bases at J, with 4 bases between. In germline, CDR1 is LGHNT, CDR2 FRNRAP. CDR3 size: 13 residues. The CDR3 bases are TGTGCTAGTGGTTTGCCAAACCAAGAGACCCAGTACTTC. Protein sequence: CASGLPNQETQYF.

For this clone: In the same sample, other DNA sequences code for this CDR3. J is TRBJ2-1 and V is TRBV19; a possible D gene is TRBD2 (5 bases). Trimming took 3 bases from V and 5 from J, leaving 8 bases between them. CDR1 and CDR2 from the germline V gene are LNHDA and SQIVND (reference sequence). The CDR3 sequence is 13 residues long. The CDR3 DNA is TGTGCCAGTAGTATCGGACTGAACAATGAGCAGTTCTTC. It encodes CASSIGLNNEQFF.

This clone appeared a single time. V usage is TRBV28 and J usage is TRBJ2-1; 9 bases fit TRBD1. CDR3 length: 13 amino acids. V gave up 7 bases and J gave up 3 bases; unmatched junction bases: 1. Germline V lookup: CDR1 MDHEN, CDR2 SYDVKM. This chain's CDR3 is CASMGQGYNEQFF. CDR3 coding DNA: TGTGCCAGCATGGGACAGGGCTACAATGAGCAGTTCTTC.

The rearrangement links TRBV18 to TRBJ2-3; 8 bases agree with TRBD2. The CDR3 sequence is 18 residues long. Germline trimming cut 5 bases from V and 0 bases from J; bases unmatched to any gene: 13. CDR1 is KGHSH, CDR2 LQKENI, per germline. CDR3 DNA sequence: TGTGCCAGCTCAGGCGTAACCTTGACTAGCGAAAGCACAGATACGCAGTATTTT. Translated: CASSGVTLTSESTDTQYF.

This clone was recorded only once. The V call is TRBV5-8, the J call TRBJ1-1; TRBD1 matches at 7 bases. After removal of 6 bases from V and 0 bases from J, the junction contained 11 bases not matched to a gene. This CDR3 has 16 residues. From germline, CDR1 is SGHTS and CDR2 YDEGEE. The CDR3 reads CASNRKTGPMNTEAFF. The CDR3 DNA is TGTGCCAGCAACAGAAAGACAGGGCCTATGAACACTGAAGCTTTCTTT.

This chain connects TRBV5-1 to TRBJ2-3, with 9 bases matching TRBD2. Germline-derived CDR1 and CDR2 are SGHRS and YFSETQ. The CDR3 sequence is 16 residues long. J gave up 3 bases and V 0 bases, and 5 bases lay outside the gene matches. The CDR3 bases are TGCGCCAGCAGCTTGGGCGGGGGGGCCGGAACAGATACGCAGTATTTT. It encodes CASSLGGGAGTDTQYF.

The genes are TRBV5-1 and TRBJ1-1; TRBD1 aligns across 7 bases. Germline V gene sequence: CDR1 SGHRS, CDR2 YFSETQ. V dropped 5 bases and J dropped 1; count of bases not matched to a gene: 8. CDR3 length: 15 residues. The CDR3 sequence: CASRPAGQKNTEAFF. CDR3 DNA: TGCGCCAGCAGACCCGCGGGACAGAAGAACACTGAAGCTTTCTTT.

This clone appeared a single time. J is TRBJ2-2 and V is TRBV27, with 12 bases that match TRBD1. Losses at the gene ends were 6 bases for V and 7 bases for J; bases not matched to a gene: 12. From germline, CDR1 is MNHEY and CDR2 SMNVEV (reference sequence). The CDR3 covers 17 residues. CDR3 coding DNA: TGTGCCAGCAGCCTGCCTCCGGGACAGGGGGCGGTCGGGGAGCTGTTTTTT. This encodes CASSLPPGQGAVGELFF.

The chain uses TRBV6-6 and TRBJ1-4, with TRBD1 identical over 10 bases. Trimming took 6 bases from V and 8 from J; bases not matched to a gene: 3. This CDR3 spans 13 amino acids. Germline V CDR1 and CDR2: MNHNY, SVGAGI (reference sequence). CDR3 DNA sequence: TGTGCCAGCAGCGGGACAGGGGTGGAAAAACTGTTTTTT. Translated: CASSGTGVEKLFF.

This clone was observed once. The CDR3 DNA follows: TGTGCCAGCAGTCAGAGCCGTGTGACAGGGACGGGTGGCTACACCTTC. This translates into CASSQSRVTGTGGYTF. This rearrangement joins TRBV27 to TRBJ1-2; 7 positions match TRBD1. The germline gives CDR1 MNHEY, CDR2 SMNVEV (reference sequence). V was clipped by 5 bases and J by 7 bases; unmatched bases: 16. CDR3 length: 16 residues.

The chain recombines TRBV5-1 with TRBJ1-5; 7 bases are a match to TRBD1. Germline V gene sequence: CDR1 SGHRS, CDR2 YFSETQ. The CDR3 sequence is 15 residues long. V shed 1 base and J 4 bases; nucleotides not matched to a gene: 5. CDR3 sequence reads: CASSLRGQPNQPQHF. The CDR3 DNA sequence: TGCGCCAGCAGCTTGAGGGGACAGCCAAATCAGCCCCAGCATTTT.

This chain uses TRBV5-1 with TRBJ1-4; 9 bases are shared with TRBD1. The CDR3 loop spans 14 amino acids. The junction had 4 bases not matched to a gene; V was cut back by 4 bases and J by 6 bases. Per germline, CDR1 SGHRS and CDR2 YFSETQ. The CDR3 here is CASSVRDRDEKLFF. The CDR3 DNA reads as TGCGCCAGCAGCGTCCGGGACAGGGATGAAAAACTGTTTTTT.

J is TRBJ1-4 and V is TRBV4-3, with 7 positions matching TRBD1. J gave up 0 bases and V 4 bases, and 8 bases lay outside the gene matches. CDR3 length: 17 residues. Looked up from germline, CDR1 is LGHNA and CDR2 is YSLEER. CDR3 bases: TGCGCCAGCAGCCCATCCCCAGGGGGAGCAACTAATGAAAAACTGTTTTTT. It yields the protein CASSPSPGGATNEKLFF.

Concerning this clone: Other DNA variants within this sample encode the same CDR3. V usage is TRBV10-3 and J usage is TRBJ1-6; 10 bases match TRBD1. The trim removed 6 bases at V and 5 bases at J, leaving 1 base unmatched. The germline gives CDR1 ENHRY, CDR2 SYGVKD. CDR3 length equals 14 residues. The CDR3 here is CAIRGTGDNSPLHF. The CDR3 nucleotides are TGTGCCATCAGGGGGACAGGGGATAATTCACCCCTCCACTTT.

The chain is built from TRBV30 and TRBJ1-3; D gene unclear. V was shortened by 1 base and J by 3 bases, with 22 bases between the two germline ends. This CDR3 is 18 amino acids long. Germline values: CDR1 GTSNPN, CDR2 SVGIG (reference sequence). Here the CDR3 DNA reads TGTGCCTGGAGTGGGCTCAGGCCCTCGACCTGGTTTGGAAACACCATATATTTT. Protein product: CAWSGLRPSTWFGNTIYF. Combining the CDR3 with reference TRBV30 and TRBJ1-3 gives the whole variable domain SQTIHQWPATLVQPVGSPLSLECTVEGTSNPNLYWYRQAAGRGLQLLFYSVGIGQISSEVPQNLSASRPQDRQFILSSKKLLLSDSGFYLCAWSGLRPSTWFGNTIYFGEGSWLTVV.